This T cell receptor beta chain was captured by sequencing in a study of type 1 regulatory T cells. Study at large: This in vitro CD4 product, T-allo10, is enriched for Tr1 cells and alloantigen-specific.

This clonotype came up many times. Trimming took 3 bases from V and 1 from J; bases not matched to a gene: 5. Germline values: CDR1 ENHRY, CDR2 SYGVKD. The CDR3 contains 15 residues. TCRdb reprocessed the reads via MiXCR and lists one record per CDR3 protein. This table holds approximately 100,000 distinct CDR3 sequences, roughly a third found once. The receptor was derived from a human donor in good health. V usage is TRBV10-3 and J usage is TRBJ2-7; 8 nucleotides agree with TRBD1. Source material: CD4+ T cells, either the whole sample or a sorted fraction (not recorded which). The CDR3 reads CAISDQGAGSYEQYF. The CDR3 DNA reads TGTGCCATCAGTGACCAGGGGGCCGGTTCCTACGAGCAGTACTTC.